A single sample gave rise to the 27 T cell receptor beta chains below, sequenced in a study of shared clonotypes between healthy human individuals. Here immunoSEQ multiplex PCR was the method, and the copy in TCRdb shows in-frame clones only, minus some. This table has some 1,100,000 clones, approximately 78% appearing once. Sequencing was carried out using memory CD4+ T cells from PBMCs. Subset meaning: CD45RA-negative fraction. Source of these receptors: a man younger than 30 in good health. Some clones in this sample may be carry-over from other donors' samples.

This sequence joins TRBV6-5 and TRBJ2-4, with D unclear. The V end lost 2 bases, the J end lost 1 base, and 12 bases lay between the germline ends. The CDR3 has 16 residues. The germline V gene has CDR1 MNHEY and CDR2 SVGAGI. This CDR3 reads CASSYTSRRAKNIQYF. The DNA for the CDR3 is TGTGCCAGCAGTTACACTTCTCGACGCGCCAAAAACATTCAGTACTTC.

This chain's CDR3 is CASSPLAGGRGETQYF. CDR3 DNA sequence: TGTGCCAGCAGCCCTCTAGCGGGAGGTAGAGGAGAGACCCAGTACTTC. The V and J genes are TRBV28 and TRBJ2-5; 11 bases agree with TRBD2. Germline V gives CDR1 MDHEN, CDR2 SYDVKM. After removal of 6 bases from V and 4 bases from J, the junction contained 10 bases not matched to a gene. The CDR3 runs to 16 residues.

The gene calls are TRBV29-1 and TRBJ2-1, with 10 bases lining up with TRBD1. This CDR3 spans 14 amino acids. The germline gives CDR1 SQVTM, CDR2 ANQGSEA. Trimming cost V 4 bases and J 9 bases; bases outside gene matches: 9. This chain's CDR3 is CSVGGTGEWGEQFF. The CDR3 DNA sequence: TGCAGCGTTGGGGGGACAGGGGAATGGGGTGAGCAGTTCTTC.

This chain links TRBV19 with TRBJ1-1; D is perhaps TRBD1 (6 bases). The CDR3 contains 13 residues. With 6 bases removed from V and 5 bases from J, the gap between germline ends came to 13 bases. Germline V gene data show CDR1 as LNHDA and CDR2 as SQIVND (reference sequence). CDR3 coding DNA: TGTGCCAGTAGCCGGACAGTTTCTACTGAAGCTTTCTTT. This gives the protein CASSRTVSTEAFF.

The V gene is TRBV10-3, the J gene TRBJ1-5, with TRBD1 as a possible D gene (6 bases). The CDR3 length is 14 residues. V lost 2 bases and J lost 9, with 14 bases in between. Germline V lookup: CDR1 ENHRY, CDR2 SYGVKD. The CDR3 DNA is TGTGCCATCAGTGAGGGGGGCTCCCATCGGCCCCAGCATTTT. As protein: CAISEGGSHRPQHF.

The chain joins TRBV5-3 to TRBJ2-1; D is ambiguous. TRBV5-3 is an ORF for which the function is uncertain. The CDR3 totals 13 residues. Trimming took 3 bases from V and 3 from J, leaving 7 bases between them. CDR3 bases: TGTGCCAGAAGCTCCATACTCTACAATGAGCAGTTCTTC. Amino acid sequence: CARSSILYNEQFF.

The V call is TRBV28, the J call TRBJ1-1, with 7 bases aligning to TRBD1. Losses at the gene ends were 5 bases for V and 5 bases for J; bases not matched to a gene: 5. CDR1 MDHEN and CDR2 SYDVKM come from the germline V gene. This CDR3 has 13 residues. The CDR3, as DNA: TGTGCCAGCAGTATCCAGGGGGGGACTGAAGCTTTCTTT. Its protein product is CASSIQGGTEAFF.

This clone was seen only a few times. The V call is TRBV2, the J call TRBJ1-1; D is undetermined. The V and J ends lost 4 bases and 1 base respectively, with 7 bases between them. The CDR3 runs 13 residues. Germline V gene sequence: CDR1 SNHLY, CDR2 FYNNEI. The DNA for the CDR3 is TGTGCCAGCAGTGTCGGTTGGAACACTGAAGCTTTCTTT. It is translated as CASSVGWNTEAFF.

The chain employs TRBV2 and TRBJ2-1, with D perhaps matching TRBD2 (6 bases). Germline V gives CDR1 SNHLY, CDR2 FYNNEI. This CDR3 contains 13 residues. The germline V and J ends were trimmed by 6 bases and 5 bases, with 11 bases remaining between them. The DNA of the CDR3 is TGTGCCAGCAGACGGGAGCTTAACAATGAGCAGTTCTTC. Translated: CASRRELNNEQFF.

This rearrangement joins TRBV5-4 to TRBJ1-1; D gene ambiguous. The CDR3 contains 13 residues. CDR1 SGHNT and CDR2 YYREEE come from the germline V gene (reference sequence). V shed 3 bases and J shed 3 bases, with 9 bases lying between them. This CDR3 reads CASSSNSHTEAFF. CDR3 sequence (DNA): TGTGCCAGCAGCTCGAATTCCCACACTGAAGCTTTCTTT.

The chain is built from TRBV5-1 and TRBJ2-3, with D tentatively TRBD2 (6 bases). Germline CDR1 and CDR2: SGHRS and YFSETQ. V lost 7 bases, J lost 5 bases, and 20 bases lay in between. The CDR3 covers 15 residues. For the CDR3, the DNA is TGCGCCAGCCGCGGGCTTGGAGGAGGGGAAGATACGCAGTATTTT. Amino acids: CASRGLGGGEDTQYF.

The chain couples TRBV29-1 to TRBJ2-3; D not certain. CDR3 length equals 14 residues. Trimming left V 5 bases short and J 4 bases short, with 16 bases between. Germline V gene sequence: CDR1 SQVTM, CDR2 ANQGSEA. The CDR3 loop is CSVPARGVADTQYF. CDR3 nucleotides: TGCAGCGTTCCCGCCCGTGGGGTTGCAGATACGCAGTATTTT.

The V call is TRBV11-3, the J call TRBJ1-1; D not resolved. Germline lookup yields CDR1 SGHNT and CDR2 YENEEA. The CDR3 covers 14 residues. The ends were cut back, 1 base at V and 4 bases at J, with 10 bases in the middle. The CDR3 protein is CASSLGAGSTEAFF. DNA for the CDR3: TGTGCCAGCAGCTTAGGTGCGGGGAGCACTGAAGCTTTCTTT. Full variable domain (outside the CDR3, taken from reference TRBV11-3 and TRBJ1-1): EAGVVQSPRYKIIEKKQPVAFWCNPISGHNTLYWYLQNLGQGPELLIRYENEEAVDDSQLPKDRFSAERLKGVDSTLKIQPAELGDSAVYLCASSLGAGSTEAFFGQGTRLTVV.

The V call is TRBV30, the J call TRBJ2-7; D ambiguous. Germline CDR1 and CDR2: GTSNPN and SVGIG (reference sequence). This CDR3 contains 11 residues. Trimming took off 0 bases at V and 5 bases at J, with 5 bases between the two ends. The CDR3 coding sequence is TGTGCCTGGAGTGTGAGGCACGAGCAGTACTTC. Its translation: CAWSVRHEQYF.

The chain's CDR3 is CSVEEEVSSYNEQFF. The CDR3 nucleotides read TGCAGCGTTGAAGAGGAGGTTAGCTCCTACAATGAGCAGTTCTTC. This rearrangement joins TRBV29-1 to TRBJ2-1, with D maybe TRBD2 (5 bases). Germline lookup yields CDR1 SQVTM and CDR2 ANQGSEA. With 0 bases removed from V and 0 bases from J, the gap between germline ends came to 9 bases. The length of the CDR3 is 15 residues.

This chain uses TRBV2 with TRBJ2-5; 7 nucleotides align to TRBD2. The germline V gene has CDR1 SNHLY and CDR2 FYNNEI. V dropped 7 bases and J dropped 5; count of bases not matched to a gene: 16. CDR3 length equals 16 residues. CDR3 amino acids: CASISMFGRESETQYF. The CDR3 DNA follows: TGTGCCAGCATTTCGATGTTTGGGCGGGAGTCGGAGACCCAGTACTTC.

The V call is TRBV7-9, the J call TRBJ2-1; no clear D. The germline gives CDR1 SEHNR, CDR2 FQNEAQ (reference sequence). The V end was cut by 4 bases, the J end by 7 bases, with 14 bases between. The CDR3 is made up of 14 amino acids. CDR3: CASSSVSWENEQFF. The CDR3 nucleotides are TGTGCCAGCAGCTCTGTGAGCTGGGAAAATGAGCAGTTCTTC.

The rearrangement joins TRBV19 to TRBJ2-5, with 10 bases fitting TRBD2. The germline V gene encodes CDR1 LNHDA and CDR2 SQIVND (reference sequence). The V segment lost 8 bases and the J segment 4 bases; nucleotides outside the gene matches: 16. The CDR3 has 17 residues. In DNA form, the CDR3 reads TGTGCCAGTGGAATACCTCGGACTAGCGGAAGAGGAGAGACCCAGTACTTC. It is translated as CASGIPRTSGRGETQYF.

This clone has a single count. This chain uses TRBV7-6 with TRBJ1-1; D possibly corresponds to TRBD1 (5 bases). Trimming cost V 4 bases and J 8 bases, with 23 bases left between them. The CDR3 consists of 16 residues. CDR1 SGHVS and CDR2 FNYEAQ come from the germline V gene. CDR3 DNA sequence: TGTGCCAGCAGCTCACAAAGTGGAGGGACCGGCGGGGAAGCTTTCTTT. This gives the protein CASSSQSGGTGGEAFF.

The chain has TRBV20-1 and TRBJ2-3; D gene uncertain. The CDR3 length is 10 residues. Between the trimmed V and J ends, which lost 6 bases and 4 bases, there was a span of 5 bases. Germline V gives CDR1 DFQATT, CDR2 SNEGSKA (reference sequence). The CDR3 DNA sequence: TGCAGTGCCATATCAGATACGCAGTATTTT. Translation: CSAISDTQYF.

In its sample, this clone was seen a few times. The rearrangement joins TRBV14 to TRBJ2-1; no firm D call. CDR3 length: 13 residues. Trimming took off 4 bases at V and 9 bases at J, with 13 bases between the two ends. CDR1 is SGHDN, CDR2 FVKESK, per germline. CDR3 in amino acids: CASSLSLKGEQFF. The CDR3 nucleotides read TGTGCCAGCAGCCTGTCACTAAAGGGTGAGCAGTTCTTC.

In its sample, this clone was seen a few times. For the CDR3, the DNA is TGTGCCAGCGCACCGGGACAGGGGTTCTATGGCTACACCTTC. Encoded protein: CASAPGQGFYGYTF. This chain joins TRBV7-8 and TRBJ1-2; the match to TRBD1 covers 10 bases. This CDR3 is 14 amino acids long. Germline CDR1 SGHVS, CDR2 FQNEAQ. V lost 8 bases, J lost 4 bases, and 7 bases stayed unmatched.

The CDR3 DNA sequence: TGTGCCAGCAGTTTATTTGGAGCGGGGCAAGAGACCCAGTACTTC. It translates to CASSLFGAGQETQYF. The chain employs TRBV28 and TRBJ2-5; 7 nucleotides match TRBD2. This CDR3 comprises 15 residues. Per germline, CDR1 MDHEN and CDR2 SYDVKM. V was pared by 1 base and J by 2 bases, with 4 bases of the junction left unmatched.

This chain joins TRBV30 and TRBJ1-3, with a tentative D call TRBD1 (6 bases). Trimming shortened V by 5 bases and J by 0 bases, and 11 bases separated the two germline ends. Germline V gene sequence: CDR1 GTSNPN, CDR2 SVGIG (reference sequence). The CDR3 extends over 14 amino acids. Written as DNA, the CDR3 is TGTGCCTGGTTCAGGGGATTCTCTGGAAACACCATATATTTT. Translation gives CAWFRGFSGNTIYF. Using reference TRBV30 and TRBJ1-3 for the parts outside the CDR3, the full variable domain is SQTIHQWPATLVQPVGSPLSLECTVEGTSNPNLYWYRQAAGRGLQLLFYSVGIGQISSEVPQNLSASRPQDRQFILSSKKLLLSDSGFYLCAWFRGFSGNTIYFGEGSWLTVV.

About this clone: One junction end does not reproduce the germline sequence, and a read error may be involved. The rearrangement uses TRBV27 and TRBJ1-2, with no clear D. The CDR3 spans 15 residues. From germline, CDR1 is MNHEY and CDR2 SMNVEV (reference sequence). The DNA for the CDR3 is TGTGCCAGCAGATTATACCCGGTAACGGGCTATGGCTACACCTTC. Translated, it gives CASRLYPVTGYGYTF.

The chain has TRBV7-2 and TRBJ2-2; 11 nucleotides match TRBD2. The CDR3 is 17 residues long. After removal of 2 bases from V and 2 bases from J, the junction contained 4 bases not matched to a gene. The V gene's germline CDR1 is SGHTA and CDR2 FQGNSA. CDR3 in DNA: TGTGCCAGCAGCTTACCGGGACTAGCGGCTAACACCGGGGAGCTGTTTTTT. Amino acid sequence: CASSLPGLAANTGELFF.

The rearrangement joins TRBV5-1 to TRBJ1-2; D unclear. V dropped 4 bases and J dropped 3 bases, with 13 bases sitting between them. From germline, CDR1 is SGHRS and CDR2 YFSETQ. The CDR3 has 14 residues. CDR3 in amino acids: CASSPGRIDYGYTF. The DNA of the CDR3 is TGCGCCAGCAGCCCCGGACGGATAGACTATGGCTACACCTTC.